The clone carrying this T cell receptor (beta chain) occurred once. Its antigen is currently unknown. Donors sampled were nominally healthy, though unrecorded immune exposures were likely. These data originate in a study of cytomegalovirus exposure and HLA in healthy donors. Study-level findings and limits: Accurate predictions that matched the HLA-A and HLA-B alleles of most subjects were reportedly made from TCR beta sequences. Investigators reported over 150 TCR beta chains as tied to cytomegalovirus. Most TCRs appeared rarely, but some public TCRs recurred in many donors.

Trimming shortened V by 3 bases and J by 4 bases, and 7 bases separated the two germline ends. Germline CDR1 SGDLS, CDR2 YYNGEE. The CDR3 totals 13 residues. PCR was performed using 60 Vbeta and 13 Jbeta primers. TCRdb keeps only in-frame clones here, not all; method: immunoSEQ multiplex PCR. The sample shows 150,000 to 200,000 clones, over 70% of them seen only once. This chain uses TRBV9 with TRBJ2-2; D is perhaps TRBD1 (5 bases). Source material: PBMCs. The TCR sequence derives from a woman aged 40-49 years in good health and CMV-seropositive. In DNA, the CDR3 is TGTGCCAGCAGCGATAGGGGCACCGGGGAGCTGTTTTTT. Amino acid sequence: CASSDRGTGELFF.